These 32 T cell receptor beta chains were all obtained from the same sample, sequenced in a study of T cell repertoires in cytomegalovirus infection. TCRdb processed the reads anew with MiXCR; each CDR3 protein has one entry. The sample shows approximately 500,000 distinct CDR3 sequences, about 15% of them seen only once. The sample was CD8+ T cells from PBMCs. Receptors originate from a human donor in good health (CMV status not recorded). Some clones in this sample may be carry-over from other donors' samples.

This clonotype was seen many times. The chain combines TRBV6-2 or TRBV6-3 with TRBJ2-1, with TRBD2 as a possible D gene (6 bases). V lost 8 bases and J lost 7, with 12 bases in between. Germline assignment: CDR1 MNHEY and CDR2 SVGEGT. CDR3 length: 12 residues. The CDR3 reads CASCKGRNEQFF. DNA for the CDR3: TGTGCCAGCTGTAAGGGGAGGAATGAGCAGTTCTTC.

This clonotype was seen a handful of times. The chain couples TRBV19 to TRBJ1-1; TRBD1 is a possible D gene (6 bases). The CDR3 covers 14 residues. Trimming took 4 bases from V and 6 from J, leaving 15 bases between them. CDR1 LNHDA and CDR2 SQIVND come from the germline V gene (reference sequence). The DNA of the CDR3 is TGTGCCAGTAGTAACCAGGGGTTGAGGGCTGAAGCTTTCTTT. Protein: CASSNQGLRAEAFF.

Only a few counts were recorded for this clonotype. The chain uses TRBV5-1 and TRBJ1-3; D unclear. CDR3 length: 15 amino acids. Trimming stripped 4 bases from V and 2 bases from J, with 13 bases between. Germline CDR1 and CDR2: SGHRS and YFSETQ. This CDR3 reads CASSRPSRTGNTIYF. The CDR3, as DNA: TGCGCCAGCAGCCGGCCCAGCCGAACTGGAAACACCATATATTTT.

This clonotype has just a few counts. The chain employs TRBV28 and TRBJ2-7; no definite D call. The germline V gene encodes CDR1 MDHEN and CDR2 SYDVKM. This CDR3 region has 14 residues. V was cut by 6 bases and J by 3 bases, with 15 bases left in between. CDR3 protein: CASSPDQANYEQYF. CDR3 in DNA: TGTGCCAGCAGCCCGGACCAAGCCAACTACGAGCAGTACTTC.

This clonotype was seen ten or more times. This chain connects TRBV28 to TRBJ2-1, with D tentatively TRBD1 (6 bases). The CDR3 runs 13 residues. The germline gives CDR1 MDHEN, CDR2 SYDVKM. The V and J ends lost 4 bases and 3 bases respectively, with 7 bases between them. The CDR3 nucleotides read TGTGCCAGCAGTTCAGGGGACTACAATGAGCAGTTCTTC. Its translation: CASSSGDYNEQFF. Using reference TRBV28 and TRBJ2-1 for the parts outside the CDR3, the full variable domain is DVKVTQSSRYLVKRTGEKVFLECVQDMDHENMFWYRQDPGLGLRLIYFSYDVKMKEKGDIPEGYSVSREKKERFSLILESASTNQTSMYLCASSSGDYNEQFFGPGTRLTVL.

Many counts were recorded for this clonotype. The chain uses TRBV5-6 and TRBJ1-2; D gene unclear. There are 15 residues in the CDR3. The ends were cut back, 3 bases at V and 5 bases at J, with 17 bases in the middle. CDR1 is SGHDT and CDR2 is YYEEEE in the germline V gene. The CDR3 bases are TGTGCCAGCAGCTCAGTTGGGGTGGTGGAATATGGCTACACCTTC. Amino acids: CASSSVGVVEYGYTF.

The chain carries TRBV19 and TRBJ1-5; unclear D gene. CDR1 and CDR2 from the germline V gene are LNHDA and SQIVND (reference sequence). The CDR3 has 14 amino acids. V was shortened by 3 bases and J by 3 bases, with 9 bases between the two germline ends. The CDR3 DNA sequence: TGTGCCAGTAGTATTGATGGGTTCAATCAGCCCCAGCATTTT. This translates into CASSIDGFNQPQHF. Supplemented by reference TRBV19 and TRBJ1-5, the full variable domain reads DGGITQSPKYLFRKEGQNVTLSCEQNLNHDAMYWYRQDPGQGLRLIYYSQIVNDFQKGDIAEGYSVSREKKESFPLTVTSAQKNPTAFYLCASSIDGFNQPQHFGDGTRLSIL.

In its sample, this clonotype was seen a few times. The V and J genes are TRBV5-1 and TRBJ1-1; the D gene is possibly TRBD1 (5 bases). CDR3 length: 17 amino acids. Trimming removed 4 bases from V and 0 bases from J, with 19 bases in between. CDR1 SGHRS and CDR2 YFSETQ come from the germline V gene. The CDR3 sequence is CASSRSTGLTMNTEAFF. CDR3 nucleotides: TGCGCCAGCAGCCGCTCCACAGGCCTAACTATGAACACTGAAGCTTTCTTT.

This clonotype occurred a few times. Here the CDR3 reads CASSKGYQSSYEQYF. The DNA of the CDR3 is TGTGCCAGTAGTAAGGGCTACCAGAGCTCCTACGAGCAGTACTTC. The chain has TRBV19 and TRBJ2-7, with unresolved D. The V end lost 4 bases, the J end lost 0 bases, and 13 bases lay between the germline ends. This CDR3 has 15 amino acids. Germline CDR1 reads LNHDA; CDR2 reads SQIVND (reference sequence).

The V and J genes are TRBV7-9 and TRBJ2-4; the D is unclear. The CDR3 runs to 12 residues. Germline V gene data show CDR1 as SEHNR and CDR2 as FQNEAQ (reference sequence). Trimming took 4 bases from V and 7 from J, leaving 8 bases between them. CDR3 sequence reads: CASSSNRNIQYF. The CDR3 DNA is TGTGCCAGCAGCTCCAACCGGAACATTCAGTACTTC.

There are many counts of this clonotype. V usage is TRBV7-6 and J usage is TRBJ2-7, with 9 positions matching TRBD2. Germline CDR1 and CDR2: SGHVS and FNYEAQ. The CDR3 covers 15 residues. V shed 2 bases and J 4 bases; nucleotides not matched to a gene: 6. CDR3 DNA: TGTGCCAGCAGCTTATCCCGACTAGCGGTTTACGAGCAGTACTTC. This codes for CASSLSRLAVYEQYF.

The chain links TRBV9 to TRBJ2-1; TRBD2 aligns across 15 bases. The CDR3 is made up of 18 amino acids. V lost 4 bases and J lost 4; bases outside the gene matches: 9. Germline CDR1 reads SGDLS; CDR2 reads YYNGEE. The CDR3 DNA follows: TGTGCCAGCAGCCCTGGCGGGACTAGCGGGAGGAAGTACAATGAGCAGTTCTTC. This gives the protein CASSPGGTSGRKYNEQFF.

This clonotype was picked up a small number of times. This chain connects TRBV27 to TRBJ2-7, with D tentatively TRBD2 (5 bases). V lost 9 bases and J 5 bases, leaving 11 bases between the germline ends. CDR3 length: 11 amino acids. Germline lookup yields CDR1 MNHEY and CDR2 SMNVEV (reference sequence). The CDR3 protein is CASWNGDEQYF. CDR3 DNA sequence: TGTGCCAGTTGGAACGGGGACGAGCAGTACTTC.

The CDR3 DNA sequence: TGTGCCAGCACCGGAACGACTAGCGGCTACGAGCAGTACTTC. It encodes CASTGTTSGYEQYF. The chain links TRBV19 to TRBJ2-7; 9 positions match TRBD2. The germline gives CDR1 LNHDA, CDR2 SQIVND (reference sequence). This CDR3 is 14 amino acids long. V was pared by 9 bases and J by 3 bases, with 9 bases of the junction left unmatched.

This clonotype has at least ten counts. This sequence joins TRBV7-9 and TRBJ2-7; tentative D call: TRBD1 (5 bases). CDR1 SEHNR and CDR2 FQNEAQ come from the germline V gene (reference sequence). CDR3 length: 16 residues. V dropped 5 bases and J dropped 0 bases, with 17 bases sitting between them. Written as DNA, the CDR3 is TGTGCCAGCAGCCCCCGTCGTGGGGCAGGCTCCTACGAGCAGTACTTC. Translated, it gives CASSPRRGAGSYEQYF. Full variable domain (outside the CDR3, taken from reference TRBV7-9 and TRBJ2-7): DTGVSQNPRHKITKRGQNVTFRCDPISEHNRLYWYRQTLGQGPEFLTYFQNEAQLEKSRLLSDRFSAERPKGSFSTLEIQRTEQGDSAMYLCASSPRRGAGSYEQYFGPGTRLTVT.

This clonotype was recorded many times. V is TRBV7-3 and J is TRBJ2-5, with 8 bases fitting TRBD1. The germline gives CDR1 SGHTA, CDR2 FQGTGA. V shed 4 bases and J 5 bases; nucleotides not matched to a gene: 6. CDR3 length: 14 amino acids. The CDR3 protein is CASSSSGTGETQYF. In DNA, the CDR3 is TGTGCCAGCAGCTCCTCCGGGACAGGCGAGACCCAGTACTTC.

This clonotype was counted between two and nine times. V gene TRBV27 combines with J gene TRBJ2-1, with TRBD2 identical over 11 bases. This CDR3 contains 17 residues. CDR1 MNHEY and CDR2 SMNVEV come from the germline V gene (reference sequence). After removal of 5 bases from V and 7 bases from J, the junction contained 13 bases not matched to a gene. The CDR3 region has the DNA TGTGCCAGCAGTAACCGGATAGCGGGAGGGCCAGGAAATGAGCAGTTCTTC. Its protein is CASSNRIAGGPGNEQFF.

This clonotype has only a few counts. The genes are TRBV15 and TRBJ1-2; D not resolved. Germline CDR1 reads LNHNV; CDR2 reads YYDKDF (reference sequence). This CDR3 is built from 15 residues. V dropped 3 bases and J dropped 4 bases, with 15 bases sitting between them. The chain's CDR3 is CATSRRYGDSYGYTF. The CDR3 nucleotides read TGTGCCACCAGCAGGAGGTATGGCGACTCCTATGGCTACACCTTC.

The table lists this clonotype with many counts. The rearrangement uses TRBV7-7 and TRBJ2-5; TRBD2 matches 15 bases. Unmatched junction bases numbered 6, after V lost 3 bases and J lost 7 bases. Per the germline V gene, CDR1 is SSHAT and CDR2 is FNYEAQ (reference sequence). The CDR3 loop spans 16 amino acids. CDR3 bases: TGTGCCAGCAGCTTTGGACTAGCGGGGGGGCCTGGGACCCAGTACTTC. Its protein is CASSFGLAGGPGTQYF. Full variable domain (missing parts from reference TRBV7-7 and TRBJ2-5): GAGVSQSPRYKVTKRGQDVTLRCDPISSHATLYWYQQALGQGPEFLTYFNYEAQPDKSGLPSDRFSAERPEGSISTLTIQRTEQRDSAMYRCASSFGLAGGPGTQYFGPGTRLLVL.

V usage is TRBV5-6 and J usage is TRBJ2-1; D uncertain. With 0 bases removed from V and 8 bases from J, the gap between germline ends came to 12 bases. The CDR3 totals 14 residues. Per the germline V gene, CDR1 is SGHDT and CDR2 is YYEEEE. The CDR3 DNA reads TGTGCCAGCAGCTTGGCCCTTTATGAGGATGAGCAGTTCTTC. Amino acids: CASSLALYEDEQFF.

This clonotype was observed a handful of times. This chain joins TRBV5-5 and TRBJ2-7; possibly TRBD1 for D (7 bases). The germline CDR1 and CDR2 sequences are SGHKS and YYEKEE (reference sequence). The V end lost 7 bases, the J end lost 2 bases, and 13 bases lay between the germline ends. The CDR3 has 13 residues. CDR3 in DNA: TGTGCCAGCGGGGGACAGCGGGCCTACGAGCAGTACTTC. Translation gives CASGGQRAYEQYF.

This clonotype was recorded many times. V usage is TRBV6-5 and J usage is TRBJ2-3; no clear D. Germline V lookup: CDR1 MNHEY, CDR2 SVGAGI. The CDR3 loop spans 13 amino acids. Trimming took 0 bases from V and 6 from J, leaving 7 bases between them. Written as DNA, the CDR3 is TGTGCCAGCAGTTACTCGATGTGGGATACGCAGTATTTT. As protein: CASSYSMWDTQYF.

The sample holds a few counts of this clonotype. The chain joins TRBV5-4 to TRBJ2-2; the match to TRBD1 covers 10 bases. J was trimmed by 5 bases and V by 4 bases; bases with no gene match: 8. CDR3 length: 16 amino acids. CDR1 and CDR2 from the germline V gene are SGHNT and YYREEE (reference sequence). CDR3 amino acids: CASSTSGTGVTGELFF. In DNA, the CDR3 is TGTGCCAGCAGCACCTCCGGGACAGGGGTTACCGGGGAGCTGTTTTTT.

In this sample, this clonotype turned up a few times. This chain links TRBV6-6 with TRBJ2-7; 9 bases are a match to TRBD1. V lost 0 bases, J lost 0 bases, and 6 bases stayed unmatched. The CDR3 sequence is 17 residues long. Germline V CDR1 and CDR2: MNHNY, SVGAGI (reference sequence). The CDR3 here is CASSYSERDRVSYEQYF. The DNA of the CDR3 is TGTGCCAGCAGTTACTCGGAGCGGGACAGGGTCTCCTACGAGCAGTACTTC.

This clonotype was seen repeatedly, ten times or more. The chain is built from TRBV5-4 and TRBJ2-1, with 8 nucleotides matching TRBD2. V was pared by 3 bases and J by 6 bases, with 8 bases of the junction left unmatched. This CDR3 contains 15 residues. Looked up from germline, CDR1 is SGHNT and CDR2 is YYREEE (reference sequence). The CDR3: CASSSIEAGANEQFF. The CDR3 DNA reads TGTGCCAGCAGCTCGATAGAAGCGGGAGCCAATGAGCAGTTCTTC.

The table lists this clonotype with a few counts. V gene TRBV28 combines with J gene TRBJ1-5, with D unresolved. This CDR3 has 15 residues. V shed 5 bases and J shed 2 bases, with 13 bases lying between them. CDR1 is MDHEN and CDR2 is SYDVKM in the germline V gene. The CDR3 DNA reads TGTGCCAGCAGTCCATACATAGAAGGCAATCAGCCCCAGCATTTT. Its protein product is CASSPYIEGNQPQHF.

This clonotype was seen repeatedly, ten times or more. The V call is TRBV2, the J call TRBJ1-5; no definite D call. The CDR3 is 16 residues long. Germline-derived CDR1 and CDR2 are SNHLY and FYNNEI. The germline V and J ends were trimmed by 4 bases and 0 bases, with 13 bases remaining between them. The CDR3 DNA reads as TGTGCCAGCAGTGCCCCCCTCACCCATAGCAATCAGCCCCAGCATTTT. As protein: CASSAPLTHSNQPQHF.

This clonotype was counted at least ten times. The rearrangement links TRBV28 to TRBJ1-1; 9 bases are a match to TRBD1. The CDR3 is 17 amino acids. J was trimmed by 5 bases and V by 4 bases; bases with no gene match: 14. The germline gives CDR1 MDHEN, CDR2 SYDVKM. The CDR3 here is CASSSSVGQGIRTEAFF. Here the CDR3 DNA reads TGTGCCAGCAGTTCGTCCGTGGGACAGGGTATTCGGACTGAAGCTTTCTTT.

The CDR3 coding sequence is TGTGCCAGCAGTGCCGCAGACAGGGGGCGACGGAAACTGTTTTTT. Amino acid sequence: CASSAADRGRRKLFF. This chain connects TRBV25-1 to TRBJ1-4; 10 bases align to TRBD1. Germline CDR1 MGHDK, CDR2 SYGVNS. V lost 4 bases to trimming and J lost 11 bases; unmatched junction nucleotides: 10. This CDR3 is built from 15 residues.

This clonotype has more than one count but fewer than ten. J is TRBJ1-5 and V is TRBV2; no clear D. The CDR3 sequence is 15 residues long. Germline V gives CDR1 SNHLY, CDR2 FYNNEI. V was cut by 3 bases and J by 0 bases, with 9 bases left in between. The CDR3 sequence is CASSEGLYSNQPQHF. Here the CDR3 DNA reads TGTGCCAGCAGTGAGGGTCTATATAGCAATCAGCCCCAGCATTTT.

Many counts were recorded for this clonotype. The CDR3 nucleotides are TGTGCCAGCAGTCTACCCATGGGACCCGGGGAGCTGTTTTTT. Translated, it gives CASSLPMGPGELFF. This chain links TRBV28 with TRBJ2-2, with D possibly called TRBD1 or TRBD2 (5 bases each). CDR1 is MDHEN and CDR2 is SYDVKM in the germline V gene. Trimming removed 5 bases at V and 6 bases at J, with 13 bases between. CDR3 length equals 14 residues.

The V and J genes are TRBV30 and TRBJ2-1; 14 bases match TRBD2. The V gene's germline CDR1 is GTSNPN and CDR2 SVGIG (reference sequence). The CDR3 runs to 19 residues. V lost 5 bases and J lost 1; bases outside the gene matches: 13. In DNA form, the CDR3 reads TGTGCCTGGGGACTAGGACTAGCGGGAGGATTGGGTTCCTACAATGAGCAGTTCTTC. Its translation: CAWGLGLAGGLGSYNEQFF.